This T cell receptor beta chain was captured in a study of blood T cell repertoires in COVID-19. Someone with COVID-19 had been met by exposed participants within 2 weeks before study entry. Germline-derived CDR1 and CDR2 are SGDLS and YYNGEE. V shed 0 bases, J shed 5 bases, and the junction held 6 bases outside the gene matches. The CDR3 extends over 15 amino acids. TCRdb keeps only in-frame clones here, not all; method: immunoSEQ multiplex PCR. The sample contains about 200,000 clones, under 90% of which appear only once. This clone turned up a few times. Specimen: PBMCs or T cells enriched from blood (not recorded which). The chain links TRBV9 to TRBJ1-2; 8 positions agree with TRBD1. The source is a woman aged 45-65 years who had been exposed to COVID-19. The CDR3 DNA sequence: TGTGCCAGCAGCGTAGAAACAGGGGGGAAGTATGGCTACACCTTC. Translated, it gives CASSVETGGKYGYTF.